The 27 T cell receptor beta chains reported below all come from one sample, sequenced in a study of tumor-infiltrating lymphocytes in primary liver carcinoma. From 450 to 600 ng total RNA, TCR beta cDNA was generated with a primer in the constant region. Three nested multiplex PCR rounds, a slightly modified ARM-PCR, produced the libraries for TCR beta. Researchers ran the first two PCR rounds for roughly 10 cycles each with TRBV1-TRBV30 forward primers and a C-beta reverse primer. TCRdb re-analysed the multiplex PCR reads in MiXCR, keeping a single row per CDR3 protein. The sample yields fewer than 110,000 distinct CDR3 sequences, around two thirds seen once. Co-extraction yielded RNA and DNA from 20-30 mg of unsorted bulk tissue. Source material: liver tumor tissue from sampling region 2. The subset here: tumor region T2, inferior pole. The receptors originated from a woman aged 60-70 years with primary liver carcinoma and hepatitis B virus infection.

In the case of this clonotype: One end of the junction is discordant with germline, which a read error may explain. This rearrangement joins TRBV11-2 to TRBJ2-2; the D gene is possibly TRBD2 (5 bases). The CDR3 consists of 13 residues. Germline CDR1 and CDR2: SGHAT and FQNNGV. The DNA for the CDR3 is TGTGCCAGCAGCTTAGATAGAACTTGGGAGCTGGTTTTT. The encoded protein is CASSLDRTWELVF.

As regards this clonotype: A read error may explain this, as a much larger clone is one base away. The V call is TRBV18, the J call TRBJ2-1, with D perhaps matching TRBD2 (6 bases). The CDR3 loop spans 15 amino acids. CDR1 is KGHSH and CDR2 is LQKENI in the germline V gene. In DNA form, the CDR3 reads TGTGTCAGCTCACTGCAGGGAGGATCCTACAATGAGCAGTTCTTC. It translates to CVSSLQGGSYNEQFF.

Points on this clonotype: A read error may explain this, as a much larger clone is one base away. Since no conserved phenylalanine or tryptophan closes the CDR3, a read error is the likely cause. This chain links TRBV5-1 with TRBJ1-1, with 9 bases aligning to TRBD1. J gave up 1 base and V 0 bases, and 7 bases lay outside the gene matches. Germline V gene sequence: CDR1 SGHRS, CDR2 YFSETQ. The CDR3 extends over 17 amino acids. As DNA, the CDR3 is TGCGCCAGCAGCTTGGGGAACAGGGGGCTGGGGAACACTGAAGCTTTCTTA. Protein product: CASSLGNRGLGNTEAFL.

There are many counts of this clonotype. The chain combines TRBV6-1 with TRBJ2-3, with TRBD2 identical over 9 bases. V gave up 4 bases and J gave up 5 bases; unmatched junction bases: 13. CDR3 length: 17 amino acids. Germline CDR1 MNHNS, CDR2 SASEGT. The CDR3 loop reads CASSGQPSGNPGDTQYF. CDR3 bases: TGTGCCAGCAGTGGACAACCTAGCGGGAACCCGGGAGATACGCAGTATTTT.

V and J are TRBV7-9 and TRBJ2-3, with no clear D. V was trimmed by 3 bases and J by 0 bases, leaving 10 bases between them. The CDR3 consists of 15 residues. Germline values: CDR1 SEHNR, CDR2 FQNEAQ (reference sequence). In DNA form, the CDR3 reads TGTGCCAGCAGCTTGGATGGGCGAAGCACAGATACGCAGTATTTT. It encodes CASSLDGRSTDTQYF.

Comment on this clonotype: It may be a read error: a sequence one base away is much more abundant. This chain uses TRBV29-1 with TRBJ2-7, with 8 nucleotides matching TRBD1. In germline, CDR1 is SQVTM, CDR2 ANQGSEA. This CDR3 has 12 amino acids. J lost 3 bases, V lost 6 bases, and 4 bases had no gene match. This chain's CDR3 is CSVTGQDYEQYF. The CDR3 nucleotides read TGCAGCGTGACGGGACAGGACTACGAGCAGTACTTC.

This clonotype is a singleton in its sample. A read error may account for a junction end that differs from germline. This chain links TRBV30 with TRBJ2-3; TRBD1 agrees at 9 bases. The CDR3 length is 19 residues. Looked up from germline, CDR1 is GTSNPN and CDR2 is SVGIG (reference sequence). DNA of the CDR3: TGTTCATGGAGTGTGGACAGGGGAGTTTCTCGGGCATTCACAGATACGCACTATTTT. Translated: CSWSVDRGVSRAFTDTHYF.

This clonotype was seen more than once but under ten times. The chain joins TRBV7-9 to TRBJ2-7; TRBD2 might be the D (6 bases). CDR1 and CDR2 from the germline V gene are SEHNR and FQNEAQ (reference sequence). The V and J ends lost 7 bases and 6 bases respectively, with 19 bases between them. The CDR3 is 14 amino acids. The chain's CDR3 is CASTRRLDGREQYF. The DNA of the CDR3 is TGTGCCAGCACCCGGAGACTAGATGGTCGCGAGCAGTACTTC.

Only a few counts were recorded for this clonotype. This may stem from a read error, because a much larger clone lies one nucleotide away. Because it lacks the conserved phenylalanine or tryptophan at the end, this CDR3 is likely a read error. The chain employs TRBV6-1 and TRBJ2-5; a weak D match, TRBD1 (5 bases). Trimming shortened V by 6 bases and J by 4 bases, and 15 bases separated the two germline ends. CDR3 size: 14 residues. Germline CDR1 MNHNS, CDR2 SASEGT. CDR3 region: CASRVTGTGETQYL. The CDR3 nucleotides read TGTGCCAGCAGAGTTACAGGCACCGGAGAGACCCAGTACCTC.

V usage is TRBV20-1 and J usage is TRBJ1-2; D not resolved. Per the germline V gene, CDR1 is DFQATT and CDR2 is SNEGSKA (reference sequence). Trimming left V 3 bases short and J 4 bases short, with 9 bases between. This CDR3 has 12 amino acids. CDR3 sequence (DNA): TGCAGTGCTAGCGTGGATCCCTATGGCTACACCTTC. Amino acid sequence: CSASVDPYGYTF.

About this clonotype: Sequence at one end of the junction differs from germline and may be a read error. Here the CDR3 reads CTSSSPETSDNEQFF. The DNA for the CDR3 is TGTACCAGCAGTTCACCCGAGACTAGCGACAATGAGCAGTTCTTC. The J gene is TRBJ2-1, the V gene TRBV6-6; 8 nucleotides line up with TRBD2. Germline-derived CDR1 and CDR2 are MNHNY and SVGAGI (reference sequence). The CDR3 is made up of 15 amino acids.

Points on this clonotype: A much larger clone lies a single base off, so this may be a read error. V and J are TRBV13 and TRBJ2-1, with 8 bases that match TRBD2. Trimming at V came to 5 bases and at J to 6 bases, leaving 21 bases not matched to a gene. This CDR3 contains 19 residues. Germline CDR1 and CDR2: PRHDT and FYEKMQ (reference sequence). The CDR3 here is CASSPGLTGGPRSINEQFF. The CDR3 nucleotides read TGTGCCAGCAGCCCGGGACTAACGGGAGGGCCGAGAAGCATCAATGAGCAGTTCTTC. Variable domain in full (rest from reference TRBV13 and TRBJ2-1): AAGVIQSPRHLIKEKRETATLKCYPIPRHDTVYWYQQGPGQDPQFLISFYEKMQSDKGSIPDRFSAQQFSDYHSELNMSSLELGDSALYFCASSPGLTGGPRSINEQFFGPGTRLTVL.

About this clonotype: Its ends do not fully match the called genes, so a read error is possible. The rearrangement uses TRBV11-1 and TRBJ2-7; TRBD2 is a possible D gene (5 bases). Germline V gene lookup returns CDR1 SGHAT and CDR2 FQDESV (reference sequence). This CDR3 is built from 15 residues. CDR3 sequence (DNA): TGTACCAGCAGCCCACGACATGGGGAGCGGTATGAGCAGTACTTC. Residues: CTSSPRHGERYEQYF.

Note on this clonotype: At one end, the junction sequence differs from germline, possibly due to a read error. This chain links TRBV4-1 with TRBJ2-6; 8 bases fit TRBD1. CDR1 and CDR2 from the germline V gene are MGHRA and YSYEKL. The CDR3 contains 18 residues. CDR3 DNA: TGCGCCAGCAGCGACACCTGGACAGGGACCTCTGGGGCCAACGTCCTGTCTTTC. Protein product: CASSDTWTGTSGANVLSF.

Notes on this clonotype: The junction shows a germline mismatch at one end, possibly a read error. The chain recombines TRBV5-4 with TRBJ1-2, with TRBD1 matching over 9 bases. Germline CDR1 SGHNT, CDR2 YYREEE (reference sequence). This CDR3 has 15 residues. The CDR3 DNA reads TGTGCCAGCAGCCCACGGACAGGGGATAACTATGGCAACACCTTC. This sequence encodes CASSPRTGDNYGNTF.

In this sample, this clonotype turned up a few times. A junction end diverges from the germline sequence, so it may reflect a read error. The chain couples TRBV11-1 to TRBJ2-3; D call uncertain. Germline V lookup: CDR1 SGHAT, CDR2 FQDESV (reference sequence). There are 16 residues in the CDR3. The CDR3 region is CASSLENSQTTDTQYF. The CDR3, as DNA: TGTGCCAGCAGCTTGGAGAACTCGCAGACCACAGATACCCAGTATTTT.

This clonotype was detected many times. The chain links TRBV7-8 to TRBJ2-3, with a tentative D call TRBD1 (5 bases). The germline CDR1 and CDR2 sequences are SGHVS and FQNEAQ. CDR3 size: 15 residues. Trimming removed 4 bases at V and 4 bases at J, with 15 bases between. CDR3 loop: CASSSAPFRADTQYF. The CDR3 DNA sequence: TGTGCCAGCAGCTCAGCTCCATTCAGGGCAGATACGCAGTATTTT.

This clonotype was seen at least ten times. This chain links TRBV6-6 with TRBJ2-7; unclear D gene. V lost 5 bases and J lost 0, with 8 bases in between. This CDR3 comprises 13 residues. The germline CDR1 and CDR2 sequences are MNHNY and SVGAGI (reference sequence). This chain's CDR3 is CASSVGNSYEQYF. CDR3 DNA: TGTGCCAGCAGTGTCGGTAACTCCTACGAGCAGTACTTC.

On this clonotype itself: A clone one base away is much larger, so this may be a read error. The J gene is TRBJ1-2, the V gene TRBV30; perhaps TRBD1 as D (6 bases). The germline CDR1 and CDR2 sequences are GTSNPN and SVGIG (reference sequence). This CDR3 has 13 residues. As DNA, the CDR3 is TGTGCCTGGAGCCGCAGGGGAAACTATGGCTACGCCTTC. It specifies CAWSRRGNYGYAF.

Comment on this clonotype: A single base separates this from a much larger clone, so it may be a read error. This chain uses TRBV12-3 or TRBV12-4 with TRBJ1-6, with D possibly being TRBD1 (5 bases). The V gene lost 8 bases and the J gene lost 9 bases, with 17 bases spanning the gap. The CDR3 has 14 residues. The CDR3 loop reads CASCLPNRGSPLHF. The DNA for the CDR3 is TGTGCCAGCTGTCTGCCCAATAGGGGTTCACCCCTCCACTTT.

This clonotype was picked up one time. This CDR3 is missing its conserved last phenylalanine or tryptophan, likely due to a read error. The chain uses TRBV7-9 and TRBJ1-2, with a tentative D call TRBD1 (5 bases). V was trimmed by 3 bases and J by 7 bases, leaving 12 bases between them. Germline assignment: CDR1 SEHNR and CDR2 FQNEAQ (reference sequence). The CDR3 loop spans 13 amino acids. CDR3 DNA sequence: TGTGCCAGCAGCTTTGGGGATGGGGCTGGCTACACCTCC. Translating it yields CASSFGDGAGYTS.

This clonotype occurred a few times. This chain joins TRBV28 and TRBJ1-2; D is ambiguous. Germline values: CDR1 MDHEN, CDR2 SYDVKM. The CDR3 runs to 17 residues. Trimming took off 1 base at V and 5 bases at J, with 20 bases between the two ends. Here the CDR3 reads CASSLSSGGPQGYGYTF. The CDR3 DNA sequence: TGTGCCAGCAGTTTATCTTCGGGAGGGCCCCAAGGATATGGCTACACCTTC.

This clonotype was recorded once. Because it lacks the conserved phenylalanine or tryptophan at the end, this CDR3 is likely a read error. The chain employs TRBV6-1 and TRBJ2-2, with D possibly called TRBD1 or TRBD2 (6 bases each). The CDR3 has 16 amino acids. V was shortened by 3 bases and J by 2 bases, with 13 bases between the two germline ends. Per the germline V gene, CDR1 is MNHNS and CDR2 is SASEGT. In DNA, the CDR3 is TGTGCCAGCAGTGACGGGGGCCAAACTAACACCGGGGAGCTGTTTTAC. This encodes CASSDGGQTNTGELFY.

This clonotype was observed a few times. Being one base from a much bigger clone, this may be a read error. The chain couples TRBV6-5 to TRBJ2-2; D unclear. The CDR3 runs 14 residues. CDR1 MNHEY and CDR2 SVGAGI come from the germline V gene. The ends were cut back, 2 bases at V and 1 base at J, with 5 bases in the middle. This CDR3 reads CASSYRQNTGELFF. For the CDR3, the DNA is TGTGCCAGCAGTTACAGGCAGAACACCGGGGAGCTGTTTTTT.

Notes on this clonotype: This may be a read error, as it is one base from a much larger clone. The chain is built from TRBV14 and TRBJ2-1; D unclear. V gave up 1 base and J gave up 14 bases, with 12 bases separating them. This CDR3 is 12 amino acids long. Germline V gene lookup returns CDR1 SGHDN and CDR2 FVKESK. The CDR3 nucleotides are TGTGCCAGCAGCCAAGTAGGCGGAACCGAGTTCTTC. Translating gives CASSQVGGTEFF.

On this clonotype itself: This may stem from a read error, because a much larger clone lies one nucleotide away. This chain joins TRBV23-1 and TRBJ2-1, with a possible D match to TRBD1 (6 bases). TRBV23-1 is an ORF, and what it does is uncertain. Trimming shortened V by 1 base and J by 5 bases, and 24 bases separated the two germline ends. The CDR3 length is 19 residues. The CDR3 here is CASSQLLTVPLGAHNEQFF. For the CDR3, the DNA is TGCGCCAGCAGTCAATTGTTGACAGTCCCCCTGGGGGCCCACAATGAGCAGTTCTTC.

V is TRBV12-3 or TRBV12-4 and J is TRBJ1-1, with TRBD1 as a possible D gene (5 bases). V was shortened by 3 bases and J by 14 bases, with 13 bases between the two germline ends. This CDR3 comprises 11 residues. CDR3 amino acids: CASSFGRGRFF. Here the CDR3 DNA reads TGTGCCAGCAGTTTCGGTCGGGGACGGTTCTTT.